This T cell receptor beta chain appears in the sequencing data of a study of technical replicates of blood from several donors. Libraries were prepared by immunoSEQ multiplex PCR; TCRdb keeps only in-frame clonotypes and omits some of them. The table has roughly 90,000 clones, approximately 93% seen once. V lost 0 bases to trimming and J lost 1 base, with 23 bases between them. Germline V gives CDR1 SGHNT, CDR2 YYREEE (reference sequence). The CDR3 sequence is 20 residues long. This chain links TRBV5-4 with TRBJ2-1; the D gene is possibly TRBD2 (5 bases). The sequenced sample consisted of T cells isolated from PBMCs. The clonotype comes from a human donor in good health. Here the CDR3 reads CASSLALYLVPGGSYNEQFF. The CDR3 coding sequence is TGTGCCAGCAGCTTGGCGTTATATCTGGTCCCCGGCGGGTCCTACAATGAGCAGTTCTTC.